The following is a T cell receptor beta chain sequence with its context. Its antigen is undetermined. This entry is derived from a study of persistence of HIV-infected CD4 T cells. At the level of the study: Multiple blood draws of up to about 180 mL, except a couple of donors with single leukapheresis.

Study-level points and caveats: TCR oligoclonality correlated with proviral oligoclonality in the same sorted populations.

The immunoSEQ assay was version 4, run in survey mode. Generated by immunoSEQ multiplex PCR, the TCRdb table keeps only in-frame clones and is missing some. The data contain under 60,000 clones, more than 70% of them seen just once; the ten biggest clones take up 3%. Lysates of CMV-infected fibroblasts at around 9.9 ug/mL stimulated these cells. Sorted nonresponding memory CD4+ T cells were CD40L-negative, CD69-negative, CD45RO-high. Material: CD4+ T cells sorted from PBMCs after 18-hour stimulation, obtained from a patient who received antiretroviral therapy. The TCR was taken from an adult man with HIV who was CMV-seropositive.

CDR3 in amino acids: CASSEHSIGELFF. In DNA form, the CDR3 reads TGCGCCAGCAGTGAACACAGTATCGGGGAGCTGTTTTTT. The rearrangement uses TRBV10-2 and TRBJ2-2, with no clear D. This CDR3 comprises 13 residues. In germline, CDR1 is WSHSY, CDR2 SAAADI. V was cut by 3 bases and J by 7 bases, with 9 bases left in between.